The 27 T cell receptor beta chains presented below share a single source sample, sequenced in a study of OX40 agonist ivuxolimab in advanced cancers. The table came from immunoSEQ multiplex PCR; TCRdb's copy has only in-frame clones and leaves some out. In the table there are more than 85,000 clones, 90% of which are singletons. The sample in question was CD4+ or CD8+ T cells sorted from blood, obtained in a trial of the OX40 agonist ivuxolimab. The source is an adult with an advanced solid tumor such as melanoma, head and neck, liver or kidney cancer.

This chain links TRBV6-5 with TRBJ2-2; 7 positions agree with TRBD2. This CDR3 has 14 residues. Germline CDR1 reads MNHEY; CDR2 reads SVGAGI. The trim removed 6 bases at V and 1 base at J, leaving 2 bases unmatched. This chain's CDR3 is CASSAGVNTGELFF. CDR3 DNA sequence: TGTGCCAGCAGCGCGGGGGTGAACACCGGGGAGCTGTTTTTT.

The CDR3 coding sequence is TGCGCCAGCAGACCTTCAGGGACTAGCGGGAGGTCTGGGAGGGTTAATGAGCAGTTCTTC. The encoded protein is CASRPSGTSGRSGRVNEQFF. This rearrangement joins TRBV5-1 to TRBJ2-1; 15 positions agree with TRBD2. Trimming removed 5 bases from V and 7 bases from J; junction bases left unmatched: 19. CDR1 SGHRS and CDR2 YFSETQ come from the germline V gene. This CDR3 has 20 amino acids.

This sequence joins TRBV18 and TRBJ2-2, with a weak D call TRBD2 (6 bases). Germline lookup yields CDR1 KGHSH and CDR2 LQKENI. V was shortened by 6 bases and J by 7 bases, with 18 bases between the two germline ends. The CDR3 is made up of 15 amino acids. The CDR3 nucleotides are TGTGCCAGCTCGGCCCTGCGCGGGGAGGTCGGGGAGCTGTTTTTT. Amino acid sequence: CASSALRGEVGELFF. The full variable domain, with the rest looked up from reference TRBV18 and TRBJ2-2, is NAGVMQNPRHLVRRRGQEARLRCSPMKGHSHVYWYRQLPEEGLKFMVYLQKENIIDESGMPKERFSAEFPKEGPSILRIQQVVRGDSAAYFCASSALRGEVGELFFGEGSRLTVL.

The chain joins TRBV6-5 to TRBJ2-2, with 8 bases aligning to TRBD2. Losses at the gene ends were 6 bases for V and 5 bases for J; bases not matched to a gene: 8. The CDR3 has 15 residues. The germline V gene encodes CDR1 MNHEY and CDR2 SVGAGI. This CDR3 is CASRQISGSTGELFF. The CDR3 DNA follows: TGTGCCAGCAGACAAATCAGCGGGAGTACCGGGGAGCTGTTTTTT.

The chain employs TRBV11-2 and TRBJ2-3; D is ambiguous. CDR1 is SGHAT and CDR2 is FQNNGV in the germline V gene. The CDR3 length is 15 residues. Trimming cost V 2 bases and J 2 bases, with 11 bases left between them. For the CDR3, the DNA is TGTGCCAGCAGCTTAATGGGTTTGAACACAGATACGCAGTATTTT. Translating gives CASSLMGLNTDTQYF. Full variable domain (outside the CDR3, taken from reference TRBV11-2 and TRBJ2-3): EAGVAQSPRYKIIEKRQSVAFWCNPISGHATLYWYQQILGQGPKLLIQFQNNGVVDDSQLPKDRFSAERLKGVDSTLKIQPAKLEDSAVYLCASSLMGLNTDTQYFGPGTRLTVL.

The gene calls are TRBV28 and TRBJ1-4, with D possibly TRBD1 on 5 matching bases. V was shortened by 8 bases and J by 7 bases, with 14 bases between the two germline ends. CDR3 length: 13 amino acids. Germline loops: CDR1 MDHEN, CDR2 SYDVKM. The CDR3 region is CASRLGGSEKLFF. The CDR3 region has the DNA TGTGCCAGCCGACTCGGGGGGTCTGAAAAACTGTTTTTT.

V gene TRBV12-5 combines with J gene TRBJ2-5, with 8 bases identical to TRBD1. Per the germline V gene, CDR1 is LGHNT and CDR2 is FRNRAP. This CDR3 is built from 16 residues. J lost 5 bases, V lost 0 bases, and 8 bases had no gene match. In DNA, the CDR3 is TGTGCTAGTGGTTTGGTGGGCCAGGGGGCAATTGAGACCCAGTACTTC. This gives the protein CASGLVGQGAIETQYF.

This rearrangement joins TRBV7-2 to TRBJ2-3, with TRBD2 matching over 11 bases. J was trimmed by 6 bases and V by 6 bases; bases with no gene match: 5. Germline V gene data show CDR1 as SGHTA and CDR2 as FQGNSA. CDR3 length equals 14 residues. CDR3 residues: CASSFSGREDTQYF. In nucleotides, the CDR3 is TGTGCCAGCAGTTTTAGCGGGAGGGAGGATACGCAGTATTTT.

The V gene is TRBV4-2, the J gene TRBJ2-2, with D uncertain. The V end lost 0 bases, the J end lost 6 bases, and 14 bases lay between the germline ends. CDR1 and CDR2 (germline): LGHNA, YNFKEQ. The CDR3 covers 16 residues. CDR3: CASSQESAPSPGELFF. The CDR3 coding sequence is TGTGCCAGCAGCCAAGAGTCCGCACCATCACCCGGGGAGCTGTTTTTT.

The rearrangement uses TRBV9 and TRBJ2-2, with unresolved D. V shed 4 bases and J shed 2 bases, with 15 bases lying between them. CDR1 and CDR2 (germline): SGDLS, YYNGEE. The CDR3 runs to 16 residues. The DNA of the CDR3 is TGTGCCAGCAGCCCTCAAGGCAGGTCCAACACCGGGGAGCTGTTTTTT. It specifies CASSPQGRSNTGELFF.

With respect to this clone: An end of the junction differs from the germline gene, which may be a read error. The CDR3 DNA reads as TGTGCTAGCAGCTTGAACAGGGACACAGATACGCAGTATTTT. Protein: CASSLNRDTDTQYF. J is TRBJ2-3 and V is TRBV7-7; TRBD1 is a possible D gene (6 bases). The CDR3 is made up of 14 amino acids. Per the germline V gene, CDR1 is SSHAT and CDR2 is FNYEAQ (reference sequence).

The DNA for the CDR3 is TGTGCCAGCAGTGGGGACAGCTTCGAGCAGTACTTC. This gives the protein CASSGDSFEQYF. The chain recombines TRBV2 with TRBJ2-7, with 7 bases fitting TRBD1. J gave up 6 bases and V 4 bases, and 3 bases lay outside the gene matches. Germline V gives CDR1 SNHLY, CDR2 FYNNEI. The CDR3 sequence is 12 residues long.

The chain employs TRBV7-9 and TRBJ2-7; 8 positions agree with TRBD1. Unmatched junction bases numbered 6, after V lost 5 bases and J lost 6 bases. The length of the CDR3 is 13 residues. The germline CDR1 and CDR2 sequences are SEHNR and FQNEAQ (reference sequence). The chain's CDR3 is CASSARTGSEQYF. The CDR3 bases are TGTGCCAGCAGCGCCCGGACAGGGAGCGAGCAGTACTTC. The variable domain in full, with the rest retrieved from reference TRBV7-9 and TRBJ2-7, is DTGVSQNPRHKITKRGQNVTFRCDPISEHNRLYWYRQTLGQGPEFLTYFQNEAQLEKSRLLSDRFSAERPKGSFSTLEIQRTEQGDSAMYLCASSARTGSEQYFGPGTRLTVT.

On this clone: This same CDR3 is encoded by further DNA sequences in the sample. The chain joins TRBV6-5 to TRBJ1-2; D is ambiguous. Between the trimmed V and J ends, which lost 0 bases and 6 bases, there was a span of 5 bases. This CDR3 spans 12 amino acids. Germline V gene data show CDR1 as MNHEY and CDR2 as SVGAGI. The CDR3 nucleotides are TGTGCCAGCAGTTACTCGAGGAATGGCTACACCTTC. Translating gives CASSYSRNGYTF.

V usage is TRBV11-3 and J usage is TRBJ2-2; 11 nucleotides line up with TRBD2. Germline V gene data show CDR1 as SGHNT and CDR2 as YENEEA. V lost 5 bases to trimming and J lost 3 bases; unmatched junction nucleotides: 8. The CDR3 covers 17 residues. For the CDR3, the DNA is TGTGCCAGCAGCCCAAACCTAGCGGGGGGCGACACCGGGGAGCTGTTTTTT. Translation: CASSPNLAGGDTGELFF.

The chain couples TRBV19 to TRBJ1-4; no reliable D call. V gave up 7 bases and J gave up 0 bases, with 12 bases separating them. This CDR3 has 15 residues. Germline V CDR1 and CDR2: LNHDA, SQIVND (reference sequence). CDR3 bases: TGTGCCAGTAAGGCTTTAGTCGCAACTAATGAAAAACTGTTTTTT. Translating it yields CASKALVATNEKLFF.

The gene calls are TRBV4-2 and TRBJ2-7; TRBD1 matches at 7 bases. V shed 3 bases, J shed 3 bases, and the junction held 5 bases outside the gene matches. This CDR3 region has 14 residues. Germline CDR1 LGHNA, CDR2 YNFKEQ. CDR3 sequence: CASSQMDRNYEQYF. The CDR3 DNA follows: TGTGCCAGCAGCCAGATGGACAGGAACTACGAGCAGTACTTC.

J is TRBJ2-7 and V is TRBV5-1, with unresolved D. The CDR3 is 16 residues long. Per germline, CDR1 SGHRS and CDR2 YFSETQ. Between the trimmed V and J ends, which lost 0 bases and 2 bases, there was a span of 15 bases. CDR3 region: CASSLGLSTPTYEQYF. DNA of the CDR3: TGCGCCAGCAGCTTGGGGCTATCGACACCAACCTACGAGCAGTACTTC.

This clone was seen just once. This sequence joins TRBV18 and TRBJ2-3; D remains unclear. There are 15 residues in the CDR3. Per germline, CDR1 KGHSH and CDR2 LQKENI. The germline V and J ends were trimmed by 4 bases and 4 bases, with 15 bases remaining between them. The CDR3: CASSQELYPADTQYF. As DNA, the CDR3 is TGTGCCAGCTCACAGGAGTTGTATCCGGCAGATACGCAGTATTTT. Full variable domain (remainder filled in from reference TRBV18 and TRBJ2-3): NAGVMQNPRHLVRRRGQEARLRCSPMKGHSHVYWYRQLPEEGLKFMVYLQKENIIDESGMPKERFSAEFPKEGPSILRIQQVVRGDSAAYFCASSQELYPADTQYFGPGTRLTVL.

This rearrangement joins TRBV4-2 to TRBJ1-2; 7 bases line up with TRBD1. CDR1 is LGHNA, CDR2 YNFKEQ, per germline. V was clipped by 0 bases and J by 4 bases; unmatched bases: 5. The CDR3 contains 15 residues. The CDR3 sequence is CASSQDSRQGYGYTF. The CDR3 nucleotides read TGTGCCAGCAGCCAAGACTCGAGACAGGGCTATGGCTACACCTTC.

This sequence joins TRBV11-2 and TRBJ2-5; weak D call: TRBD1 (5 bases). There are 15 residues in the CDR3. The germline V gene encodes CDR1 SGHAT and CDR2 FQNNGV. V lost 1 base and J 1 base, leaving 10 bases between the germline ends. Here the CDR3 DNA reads TGTGCCAGCAGCTTAGGGGGAAGGGGCCAAGAGACCCAGTACTTC. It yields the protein CASSLGGRGQETQYF.

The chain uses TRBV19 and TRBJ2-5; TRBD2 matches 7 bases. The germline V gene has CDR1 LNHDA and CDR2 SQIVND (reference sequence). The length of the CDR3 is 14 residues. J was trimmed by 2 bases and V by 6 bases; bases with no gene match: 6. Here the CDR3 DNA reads TGTGCCAGTAGGGACCGCGGGGGTCAAGAGACCCAGTACTTC. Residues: CASRDRGGQETQYF.

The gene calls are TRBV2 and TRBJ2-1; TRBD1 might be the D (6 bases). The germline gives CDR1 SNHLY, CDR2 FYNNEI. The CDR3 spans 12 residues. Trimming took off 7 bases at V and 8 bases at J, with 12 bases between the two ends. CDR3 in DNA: TGTGCCAGCAACCAGGGGAGTGATGAGCAGTTCTTC. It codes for CASNQGSDEQFF.

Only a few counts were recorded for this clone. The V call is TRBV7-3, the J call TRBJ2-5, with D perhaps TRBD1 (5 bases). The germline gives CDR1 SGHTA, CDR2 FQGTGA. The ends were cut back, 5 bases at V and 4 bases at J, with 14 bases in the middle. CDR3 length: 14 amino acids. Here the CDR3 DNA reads TGTGCCAGCAGCCCAGGATGGGGCGGAGAGACCCAGTACTTC. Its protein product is CASSPGWGGETQYF.

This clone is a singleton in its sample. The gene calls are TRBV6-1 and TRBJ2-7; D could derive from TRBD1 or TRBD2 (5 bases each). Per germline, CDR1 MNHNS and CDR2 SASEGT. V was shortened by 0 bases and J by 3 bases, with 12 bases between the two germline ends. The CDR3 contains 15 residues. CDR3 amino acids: CASSEAVGTSYEQYF. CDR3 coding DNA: TGTGCCAGCAGTGAAGCAGTTGGGACGAGCTACGAGCAGTACTTC.

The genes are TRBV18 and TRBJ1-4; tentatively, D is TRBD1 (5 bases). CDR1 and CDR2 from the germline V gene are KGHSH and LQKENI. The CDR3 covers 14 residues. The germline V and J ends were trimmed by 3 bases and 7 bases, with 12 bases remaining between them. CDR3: CASSPDSGGEKLFF. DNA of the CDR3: TGTGCCAGCTCACCCGACAGTGGTGGTGAAAAACTGTTTTTT.

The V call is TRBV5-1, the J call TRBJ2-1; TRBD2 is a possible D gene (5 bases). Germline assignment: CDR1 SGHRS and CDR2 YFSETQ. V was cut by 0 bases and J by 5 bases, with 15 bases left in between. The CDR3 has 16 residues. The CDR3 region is CASSLVAGILNNEQFF. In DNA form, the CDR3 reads TGCGCCAGCAGCTTGGTTGCCGGGATCCTGAACAATGAGCAGTTCTTC.